Listed here are 26 T cell receptor beta chains from one sample, sequenced in a study of radiotherapy plus CTLA-4 blockade in lung cancer. Some clones are missing from TCRdb's copy, which holds only in-frame ones; the method was immunoSEQ multiplex PCR. This table has about 97,000 clones, around 79% appearing once. The sample here was peripheral blood, taken from a patient treated with radiotherapy plus ipilimumab. Receptor source: a human donor with non-small cell lung cancer who had a partial response to radiotherapy plus ipilimumab. Some clones in this sample may be carry-over from other donors' samples.

The J gene is TRBJ1-2, the V gene TRBV6-1; no definite D call. This CDR3 contains 12 residues. Germline values: CDR1 MNHNS, CDR2 SASEGT. The V gene lost 5 bases and the J gene lost 10 bases, with 14 bases spanning the gap. The DNA of the CDR3 is TGTGCCAGCAGTTATTTTCTGGGCGACTACACCTTC. It is translated as CASSYFLGDYTF.

The chain couples TRBV7-9 to TRBJ2-1; 10 bases line up with TRBD1. The J segment lost 3 bases and the V segment lost 4 bases, leaving 6 bases of the junction unmatched. The CDR3 length is 16 residues. CDR1 is SEHNR and CDR2 is FQNEAQ in the germline V gene (reference sequence). DNA of the CDR3: TGTGCCAGCAGCTCCGATAGGACAGGGGGCTACAATGAGCAGTTCTTC. It yields the protein CASSSDRTGGYNEQFF.

The chain is built from TRBV2 and TRBJ1-6; 9 bases are shared with TRBD1. CDR1 is SNHLY and CDR2 is FYNNEI in the germline V gene. V shed 6 bases and J 7 bases; nucleotides not matched to a gene: 7. The CDR3 is 15 residues long. This CDR3 is CASRPDRGGNSPLHF. The CDR3 region has the DNA TGTGCCAGCAGACCGGACAGGGGCGGGAATTCACCCCTCCACTTT.

This chain links TRBV5-4 with TRBJ2-1, with unresolved D. Germline CDR1 and CDR2: SGHNT and YYREEE (reference sequence). This CDR3 has 13 residues. Trimming pared 5 bases from V and 0 bases from J, leaving 6 bases between. CDR3 DNA: TGTGCCAGCAGGATAGACTCCTACAATGAGCAGTTCTTC. Translated: CASRIDSYNEQFF. The complete variable domain, with remaining parts taken from reference TRBV5-4 and TRBJ2-1, reads ETGVTQSPTHLIKTRGQQVTLRCSSQSGHNTVSWYQQALGQGPQFIFQYYREEENGRGNFPPRFSGLQFPNYSSELNVNALELDDSALYLCASRIDSYNEQFFGPGTRLTVL.

In this sample, this clone turned up a few times. The chain couples TRBV5-1 to TRBJ2-1; 10 positions agree with TRBD2. Trimming took 0 bases from V and 7 from J; bases not matched to a gene: 7. The CDR3 is 16 residues long. Germline loops: CDR1 SGHRS, CDR2 YFSETQ. This chain's CDR3 is CASSLDVAGGYNEQFF. DNA for the CDR3: TGCGCCAGCAGCTTGGATGTAGCGGGAGGTTATAATGAGCAGTTCTTC.

The V call is TRBV7-2, the J call TRBJ2-7, with 8 bases matching TRBD2. Germline CDR1 SGHTA, CDR2 FQGNSA. V dropped 7 bases and J dropped 3; count of bases not matched to a gene: 8. This CDR3 is built from 14 residues. CDR3 DNA sequence: TGTGCCAGCACTAAACGGGGGGGGAGCTACGAGCAGTACTTC. Protein product: CASTKRGGSYEQYF.

The rearrangement uses TRBV5-1 and TRBJ1-6, with 10 bases lining up with TRBD1. V was clipped by 1 base and J by 9 bases; unmatched bases: 4. The germline V gene encodes CDR1 SGHRS and CDR2 YFSETQ. The CDR3 is 15 amino acids. CDR3 sequence: CASSLSGQGFSPLHF. The CDR3 coding sequence is TGCGCCAGCAGCTTGTCGGGACAGGGGTTTTCACCCCTCCACTTT.

The V and J genes are TRBV5-1 and TRBJ2-5; a possible D gene is TRBD1 (6 bases). The V and J ends lost 2 bases and 4 bases respectively, with 12 bases between them. This CDR3 has 14 residues. Germline CDR1 is SGHRS and CDR2 is YFSETQ. The CDR3 spells CASSFSQQGETQYF. CDR3 DNA: TGCGCCAGCAGCTTTAGCCAACAGGGAGAGACCCAGTACTTC.

DNA of the CDR3: TGTGCCAGCAGCGGACAGACATATAGCAATCAGCCCCAGCATTTT. Its protein is CASSGQTYSNQPQHF. The chain has TRBV6-5 and TRBJ1-5, with D possibly TRBD1 on 6 matching bases. Germline assignment: CDR1 MNHEY and CDR2 SVGAGI. The CDR3 is 15 residues long. V lost 6 bases to trimming and J lost 0 bases, with 12 bases between them.

The gene calls are TRBV4-3 and TRBJ1-2, with 9 nucleotides matching TRBD1. Trimming at V came to 0 bases and at J to 7 bases, leaving 3 bases not matched to a gene. The germline gives CDR1 LGHNA, CDR2 YSLEER. The CDR3 extends over 14 amino acids. In DNA form, the CDR3 reads TGCGCCAGCAGCCAAGAGGGACAGGGCGTTGGCTACACCTTC. Protein product: CASSQEGQGVGYTF.

V and J are TRBV29-1 and TRBJ1-1; no firm D call. Trimming took off 4 bases at V and 1 base at J, with 13 bases between the two ends. The CDR3 is made up of 14 amino acids. Germline values: CDR1 SQVTM, CDR2 ANQGSEA. The CDR3 protein is CSVVFSRENTEAFF. CDR3 DNA: TGCAGCGTTGTTTTTTCGAGAGAGAACACTGAAGCTTTCTTT.

This clone was detected a few times. This chain uses TRBV10-3 with TRBJ2-7; 7 bases align to TRBD2. The CDR3 spans 18 residues. CDR1 ENHRY and CDR2 SYGVKD come from the germline V gene. V trimming: 2 bases; J trimming: 6 bases; junction bases outside the gene matches: 19. Here the CDR3 DNA reads TGTGCCATCAGTGAGGGGATCAGGTTTAGGACTAGTTTCCGCGAGCAGTACTTC. Residues: CAISEGIRFRTSFREQYF.

This CDR3 is CASSSRGQGTPEKLFF. As DNA, the CDR3 is TGTGCCAGCAGCTCCCGGGGACAGGGGACCCCAGAAAAACTGTTTTTT. The V and J genes are TRBV9 and TRBJ1-4; 10 nucleotides align to TRBD1. Germline-derived CDR1 and CDR2 are SGDLS and YYNGEE. The V segment lost 4 bases and the J segment 8 bases; nucleotides outside the gene matches: 11. The CDR3 spans 16 residues.

The table lists this clone with a few counts. The chain recombines TRBV7-2 with TRBJ2-2; D gene ambiguous. V lost 1 base, J lost 7 bases, and 4 bases lay in between. This CDR3 region has 12 residues. In germline, CDR1 is SGHTA, CDR2 FQGNSA. DNA for the CDR3: TGTGCCAGCAGCTTAGTCAGCGGGGAGCTGTTTTTT. Residues: CASSLVSGELFF.

The J gene is TRBJ1-2, the V gene TRBV7-2; no reliable D call. Germline V gene data show CDR1 as SGHTA and CDR2 as FQGNSA. This CDR3 contains 18 residues. The ends were cut back, 3 bases at V and 6 bases at J, with 26 bases in the middle. Written as DNA, the CDR3 is TGTGCCAGCAGCTTGTTCATTGGCAGCGCCCAATTATCGGATGGCTACACCTTC. Its translation: CASSLFIGSAQLSDGYTF.

A word on this clone: Sequence at one end of the junction differs from germline and may be a read error. V gene TRBV9 combines with J gene TRBJ1-3, with D perhaps TRBD1 (6 bases). Germline loops: CDR1 SGDLS, CDR2 YYNGEE. This CDR3 contains 15 residues. In DNA, the CDR3 is TGTGCCAGCAGCGTAGTTGGGACAAGTGGAAGCACCATATATTTT. It is translated as CASSVVGTSGSTIYF.

The V gene is TRBV7-9, the J gene TRBJ2-3, with 7 nucleotides matching TRBD1. Germline V lookup: CDR1 SEHNR, CDR2 FQNEAQ (reference sequence). With 3 bases clipped from V and 6 bases from J, the junction kept 9 bases outside the gene matches. CDR3 length equals 15 residues. This chain's CDR3 is CASSLERGLGDTQYF. The CDR3 DNA sequence: TGTGCCAGCAGCTTGGAAAGGGGGCTGGGTGATACGCAGTATTTT.

The V and J genes are TRBV5-1 and TRBJ1-3; D is unresolved. This CDR3 region has 15 residues. Germline V gene sequence: CDR1 SGHRS, CDR2 YFSETQ. V gave up 4 bases and J gave up 0 bases, with 11 bases separating them. The CDR3 DNA is TGCGCCAGCAGCCTGGGCCCTAGCTCTGGAAACACCATATATTTT. It yields the protein CASSLGPSSGNTIYF.

The V call is TRBV10-3, the J call TRBJ1-4; D not certain. Per the germline V gene, CDR1 is ENHRY and CDR2 is SYGVKD. This CDR3 has 13 residues. Trimming took off 10 bases at V and 3 bases at J, with 12 bases between the two ends. The CDR3 sequence is CASHRDPNEKLFF. CDR3 coding DNA: TGTGCCAGCCACCGGGATCCTAATGAAAAACTGTTTTTT.

V is TRBV18 and J is TRBJ2-1; D is uncertain. The CDR3 spans 17 residues. Germline lookup yields CDR1 KGHSH and CDR2 LQKENI. With 3 bases removed from V and 4 bases from J, the gap between germline ends came to 19 bases. The CDR3 DNA sequence: TGTGCCAGCTCACCGATTGGAGAGTCCACCCAATACAATGAGCAGTTCTTC. This encodes CASSPIGESTQYNEQFF.

The V gene is TRBV29-1, the J gene TRBJ2-1, with 12 bases identical to TRBD2. J was trimmed by 6 bases and V by 6 bases; bases with no gene match: 6. In germline, CDR1 is SQVTM, CDR2 ANQGSEA. The CDR3 length is 14 residues. CDR3 residues: CSVATSGSGNEQFF. DNA of the CDR3: TGCAGCGTGGCGACTAGCGGGAGTGGCAATGAGCAGTTCTTC.

This rearrangement joins TRBV10-3 to TRBJ2-5, with 7 nucleotides matching TRBD1. The CDR3 runs to 18 residues. The germline V gene has CDR1 ENHRY and CDR2 SYGVKD. V lost 0 bases to trimming and J lost 3 bases; unmatched junction nucleotides: 13. The CDR3 DNA reads as TGTGCCATCAGTGAGTCGACTCGTAGGACAGGAAGGAAAGAGACCCAGTACTTC. Its protein is CAISESTRRTGRKETQYF.

V and J are TRBV9 and TRBJ2-1; 9 nucleotides agree with TRBD2. J gave up 4 bases and V 4 bases, and 6 bases lay outside the gene matches. Germline V CDR1 and CDR2: SGDLS, YYNGEE. This CDR3 has 15 amino acids. This chain's CDR3 is CASSPLAGAYNEQFF. As DNA, the CDR3 is TGTGCCAGCAGCCCGTTAGCGGGGGCATACAATGAGCAGTTCTTC.

V gene TRBV19 combines with J gene TRBJ2-5, with 9 bases identical to TRBD2. With V trimmed by 1 base and J by 2 bases, 11 bases remained unmatched. Germline V lookup: CDR1 LNHDA, CDR2 SQIVND (reference sequence). The CDR3 is made up of 18 amino acids. The CDR3 spells CASSIAVRASGTQETQYF. The DNA of the CDR3 is TGTGCCAGTAGTATAGCTGTACGGGCTAGCGGGACACAAGAGACCCAGTACTTC.

The genes are TRBV6-4 and TRBJ1-1; 8 nucleotides match TRBD1. From germline, CDR1 is MRHNA and CDR2 SNTAGT. Unmatched junction bases numbered 7, after V lost 4 bases and J lost 3 bases. The CDR3 covers 15 residues. CDR3 sequence (DNA): TGTGCCAGCAGTGCCCCAGACAGGGGAGACACTGAAGCTTTCTTT. Protein: CASSAPDRGDTEAFF.

V usage is TRBV6-1 and J usage is TRBJ1-1; tentative D call: TRBD1 (5 bases). Germline V gene data show CDR1 as MNHNS and CDR2 as SASEGT. The CDR3 has 13 amino acids. V lost 6 bases, J lost 1 base, and 9 bases lay in between. CDR3 protein: CASRGGGNTEAFF. CDR3 nucleotides: TGTGCCAGCAGGGGGGGTGGGAACACTGAAGCTTTCTTT.